This is a list of T cell receptor beta chains from one sample in a study of T cells after yellow fever vaccination. One entry per CDR3 protein, called by TCRdb with MiXCR from the 5' RACE reads. The sample holds about 320,000 distinct CDR3 sequences; approximately 4.3% are singletons and the top ten take approximately 19%. The material sequenced was PBMCs, taken 15 days after the yellow fever booster vaccination. The source of these receptors is a man between 18 and 29 years old who received the YFV17D yellow fever vaccine. Each CDR3 is given with its conserved first and last residue.

V gene,CDR3 protein
TRBV9,CASSSGLATGELFF
TRBV20-1,CSARGLEGSNQPQHF
TRBV4-1,CASSPRGFYNEQFF
TRBV7-8,CASSFRGVSTNEKLFF
TRBV25-1,CASSERLYQETQYF
TRBV7-9,CASSVSGGANEQFF
TRBV7-9,CASTLAGIQTQYF
TRBV20-1,CSAGAGGHQETQYF
TRBV2,CASSTGTSNEQFF
TRBV9,CASSRWGEINSPLHF
TRBV29-1,CSVEGSGWGEQYF
TRBV6-2/TRBV6-3,CASTQYPPGQNQPQHF
TRBV6-2/TRBV6-3,CASRPAWGGEQFF
TRBV12-3/TRBV12-4,CASSLGGGPQELFF
TRBV21-1,CAPGGRGTEAFF
TRBV6-1,CASRSPRGGGSSQYF
TRBV5-1,CASSLRPDLANTIYF
TRBV3-1,CASSLTGRYNEQFF
TRBV19,CASSMIHDRVHTGELFF
TRBV20-1,CSARASGQINQPQHF
TRBV10-3,CAITSGEQETQYF
TRBV5-1,CASSSTPPSGGTDTQYF
TRBV4-3,CASSQDPASGGLETQYF
TRBV1,CTSSQVTSGGRGTQYF
TRBV20-1,CSARDLSTQYF
TRBV6-2/TRBV6-3,CASSPSGGTNTGELFF
TRBV4-1,CASSQVASGLSYEQYF
TRBV10-3,CAISESVDSYNSPLHF
TRBV5-6,CASIVNPGANTEAFF
TRBV5-5,CASSLGTVYSNQPQHF
TRBV5-1,CASSPGHPSTDTQYF
TRBV7-3,CASSLTGRLQETQYF
TRBV5-6,CASSADLDTEAFF
TRBV28,CASSSRTRGAFF
TRBV7-3,CASSFLLDPEAFF
TRBV5-1,CASSSPGQGEVGYTF
TRBV4-2,CASSQERVSYNEQFF
TRBV7-9,CASSFAGLTGELFF
TRBV7-9,CASSTNRLRGSKNIQYF
TRBV10-3,CAIRRTDGNTIYF
TRBV7-8,CASSLFAGAGQPQHF
TRBV12-3/TRBV12-4,CASSPHSGRYEQYF
TRBV29-1,CSGGAGYDEQYF
TRBV4-1,CASSQEAPGAISYNEQFF
TRBV29-1,CSVRGVVNTEAFF
TRBV27,CASSLYWDRNGLGYGYTF
TRBV28,CASSFRDRVNIQYF
TRBV5-1,CASSNRDSTYEQYF
TRBV7-2,CASSSEGGGQPQHF
TRBV27,CASLPWVDTEAFF